The table lists the clone carrying this TCR beta chain with a few counts. MiXCR was run by TCRdb on the RT-PCR reads, yielding one entry per CDR3 protein. Of about 170,000 distinct CDR3 sequences detected, approximately 12% appear once; the ten largest clones hold around 32%. The sample originates from a study of response to subunit inactivated influenza vaccine. Trimming cost V 2 bases and J 3 bases, with 8 bases left between them. This CDR3 contains 13 residues. Germline assignment: CDR1 SGDLS and CDR2 YYNGEE. This sample was also put to use in a study of T cells expressing NK-cell markers. That work contributes: What made the TCR beta cDNA was 5'RACE template switching with UMIs.

The gene calls are TRBV9 and TRBJ2-5; the D is unclear. The sequencing used CD8+ T cells sorted from PBMCs, collected roughly 12 days after vaccination. The TCR comes from a man aged 45-65 years who received an inactivated influenza vaccine. CDR3 region: CASSVWGKETQYF. CDR3 DNA: TGTGCCAGCAGCGTTTGGGGAAAAGAGACCCAGTACTTC.